This entry describes one T cell receptor beta chain. This clonotype was seen more than once but under ten times. Its specific antigen is unknown. Qualities for individual bases were not recorded, and no much larger clone is one base off. Sequencing was performed on an Illumina NovaSeq 6000. Synthesis of TCR cDNA relied on 5'RACE template switching, a step that introduced a universal primer site along with unique molecular identifiers. Priming of cDNA synthesis was performed from both the TCR alpha and TCR beta constant segments. Two PCR steps were used to amplify libraries, with sample barcodes and sequencing adapters being added in the second step. Sequencing of libraries was performed on Illumina HiSeq 2500 (2x100 bp) or NovaSeq (2x150 bp). The authors processed their data as follows. Reads were demultiplexed and collapsed into UMI consensus sequences with MIGEC, and V(D)J alignment was performed with MiXCR. Vaccine-responding clonotypes were identified with edgeR using replicate PBMC samples, with FDR below 0.01 and a log2 fold change above 5 up to day 15 being required. Each bulk clonotype received a CD4 or CD8 identity based on whether the sequenced CD4 or CD8 repertoire contained that clonotype at higher abundance. TCRdb reran the public reads through fastp at Q25 and MiXCR, keeping productive beta chains. Rows matching on CDR3 protein sequence are summarized as one entry with the most common DNA and genes. TCRdb, not the original authors, processed these V and J calls. The sample has about 160,000 distinct CDR3 sequences on record, 9.3% of them singletons. About a third of the sample lies in the top ten.

The data are from a study of T cells after yellow fever vaccination (dated by TCRdb to between 2018 and 2021). With respect to the entire study: Libraries from fractions with low cell numbers were prepared with the SMART-Seq v4 Ultra Low Input RNA kit. Bulk PBMC replicates and cell subsets were isolated from blood drawn at multiple timepoints before and after both primary and secondary immunization. Two healthy male donors, one aged 18 to 29 and one aged 30 to 40 years, made up the cohort. To follow T-cell clones before and after primary and booster YFV17D yellow fever vaccination, bulk TCR alpha and beta repertoires were sequenced over time.

The full study reports these points: After the booster, most clones that had expanded after primary vaccination were detected again (approximately 95% of CD4 and around 88% of CD8), suggesting broad maintenance of memory. The secondary T-cell response was found to be weaker but faster than the primary response, with a peak reached on day 5 rather than on day 15. Only a couple of donors were included in the study, so the extent to which the findings can be generalized is limited. A small share of clonotypes was detected in both CD4 and CD8 compartments, with the overlap likely arising from convergent recombination. Computational filtering was required because FACS-sorted repertoires could contain abundant contaminating clonotypes from the bulk population.

The meaning of the sample's treatment or condition label: live attenuated yellow fever vaccine strain. A standard Ficoll-Paque protocol was used to isolate PBMCs from peripheral blood. Dynabeads CD4 and CD8 positive selection kits were used to isolate CD4 and CD8 T-cell fractions. TriZol was used to extract RNA from bulk PBMCs, CD4 and CD8 fractions, and dextramer-positive and dextramer-negative fractions. Trimmed from V: 5 bases; trimmed from J: 0 bases; junction bases lacking a gene match: 7. The germline V gene (reference sequence) gives CDR1 as SEHNR and CDR2 as FQNEAQ. CDR3 length: 18 amino acids, cysteine to phenylalanine. Just the 54-base CDR3 DNA is kept, in frame starting at base 1.

The rearrangement joined TRBV7-9 to TRBJ2-2; the junction holds 12 bases that match TRBD2. This sequence was found in a man aged 18-30 years who received the YFV17D yellow fever vaccine. Here the sequenced sample was CD8+ T cells sorted from PBMCs, taken 45 days after the yellow fever booster vaccination. The CDR3 is CASSPATSGGPNTGELFF. Read as DNA, the sequence is TGTGCCAGCAGCCCAGCCACTAGCGGGGGGCCGAACACCGGGGAGCTGTTTTTT.